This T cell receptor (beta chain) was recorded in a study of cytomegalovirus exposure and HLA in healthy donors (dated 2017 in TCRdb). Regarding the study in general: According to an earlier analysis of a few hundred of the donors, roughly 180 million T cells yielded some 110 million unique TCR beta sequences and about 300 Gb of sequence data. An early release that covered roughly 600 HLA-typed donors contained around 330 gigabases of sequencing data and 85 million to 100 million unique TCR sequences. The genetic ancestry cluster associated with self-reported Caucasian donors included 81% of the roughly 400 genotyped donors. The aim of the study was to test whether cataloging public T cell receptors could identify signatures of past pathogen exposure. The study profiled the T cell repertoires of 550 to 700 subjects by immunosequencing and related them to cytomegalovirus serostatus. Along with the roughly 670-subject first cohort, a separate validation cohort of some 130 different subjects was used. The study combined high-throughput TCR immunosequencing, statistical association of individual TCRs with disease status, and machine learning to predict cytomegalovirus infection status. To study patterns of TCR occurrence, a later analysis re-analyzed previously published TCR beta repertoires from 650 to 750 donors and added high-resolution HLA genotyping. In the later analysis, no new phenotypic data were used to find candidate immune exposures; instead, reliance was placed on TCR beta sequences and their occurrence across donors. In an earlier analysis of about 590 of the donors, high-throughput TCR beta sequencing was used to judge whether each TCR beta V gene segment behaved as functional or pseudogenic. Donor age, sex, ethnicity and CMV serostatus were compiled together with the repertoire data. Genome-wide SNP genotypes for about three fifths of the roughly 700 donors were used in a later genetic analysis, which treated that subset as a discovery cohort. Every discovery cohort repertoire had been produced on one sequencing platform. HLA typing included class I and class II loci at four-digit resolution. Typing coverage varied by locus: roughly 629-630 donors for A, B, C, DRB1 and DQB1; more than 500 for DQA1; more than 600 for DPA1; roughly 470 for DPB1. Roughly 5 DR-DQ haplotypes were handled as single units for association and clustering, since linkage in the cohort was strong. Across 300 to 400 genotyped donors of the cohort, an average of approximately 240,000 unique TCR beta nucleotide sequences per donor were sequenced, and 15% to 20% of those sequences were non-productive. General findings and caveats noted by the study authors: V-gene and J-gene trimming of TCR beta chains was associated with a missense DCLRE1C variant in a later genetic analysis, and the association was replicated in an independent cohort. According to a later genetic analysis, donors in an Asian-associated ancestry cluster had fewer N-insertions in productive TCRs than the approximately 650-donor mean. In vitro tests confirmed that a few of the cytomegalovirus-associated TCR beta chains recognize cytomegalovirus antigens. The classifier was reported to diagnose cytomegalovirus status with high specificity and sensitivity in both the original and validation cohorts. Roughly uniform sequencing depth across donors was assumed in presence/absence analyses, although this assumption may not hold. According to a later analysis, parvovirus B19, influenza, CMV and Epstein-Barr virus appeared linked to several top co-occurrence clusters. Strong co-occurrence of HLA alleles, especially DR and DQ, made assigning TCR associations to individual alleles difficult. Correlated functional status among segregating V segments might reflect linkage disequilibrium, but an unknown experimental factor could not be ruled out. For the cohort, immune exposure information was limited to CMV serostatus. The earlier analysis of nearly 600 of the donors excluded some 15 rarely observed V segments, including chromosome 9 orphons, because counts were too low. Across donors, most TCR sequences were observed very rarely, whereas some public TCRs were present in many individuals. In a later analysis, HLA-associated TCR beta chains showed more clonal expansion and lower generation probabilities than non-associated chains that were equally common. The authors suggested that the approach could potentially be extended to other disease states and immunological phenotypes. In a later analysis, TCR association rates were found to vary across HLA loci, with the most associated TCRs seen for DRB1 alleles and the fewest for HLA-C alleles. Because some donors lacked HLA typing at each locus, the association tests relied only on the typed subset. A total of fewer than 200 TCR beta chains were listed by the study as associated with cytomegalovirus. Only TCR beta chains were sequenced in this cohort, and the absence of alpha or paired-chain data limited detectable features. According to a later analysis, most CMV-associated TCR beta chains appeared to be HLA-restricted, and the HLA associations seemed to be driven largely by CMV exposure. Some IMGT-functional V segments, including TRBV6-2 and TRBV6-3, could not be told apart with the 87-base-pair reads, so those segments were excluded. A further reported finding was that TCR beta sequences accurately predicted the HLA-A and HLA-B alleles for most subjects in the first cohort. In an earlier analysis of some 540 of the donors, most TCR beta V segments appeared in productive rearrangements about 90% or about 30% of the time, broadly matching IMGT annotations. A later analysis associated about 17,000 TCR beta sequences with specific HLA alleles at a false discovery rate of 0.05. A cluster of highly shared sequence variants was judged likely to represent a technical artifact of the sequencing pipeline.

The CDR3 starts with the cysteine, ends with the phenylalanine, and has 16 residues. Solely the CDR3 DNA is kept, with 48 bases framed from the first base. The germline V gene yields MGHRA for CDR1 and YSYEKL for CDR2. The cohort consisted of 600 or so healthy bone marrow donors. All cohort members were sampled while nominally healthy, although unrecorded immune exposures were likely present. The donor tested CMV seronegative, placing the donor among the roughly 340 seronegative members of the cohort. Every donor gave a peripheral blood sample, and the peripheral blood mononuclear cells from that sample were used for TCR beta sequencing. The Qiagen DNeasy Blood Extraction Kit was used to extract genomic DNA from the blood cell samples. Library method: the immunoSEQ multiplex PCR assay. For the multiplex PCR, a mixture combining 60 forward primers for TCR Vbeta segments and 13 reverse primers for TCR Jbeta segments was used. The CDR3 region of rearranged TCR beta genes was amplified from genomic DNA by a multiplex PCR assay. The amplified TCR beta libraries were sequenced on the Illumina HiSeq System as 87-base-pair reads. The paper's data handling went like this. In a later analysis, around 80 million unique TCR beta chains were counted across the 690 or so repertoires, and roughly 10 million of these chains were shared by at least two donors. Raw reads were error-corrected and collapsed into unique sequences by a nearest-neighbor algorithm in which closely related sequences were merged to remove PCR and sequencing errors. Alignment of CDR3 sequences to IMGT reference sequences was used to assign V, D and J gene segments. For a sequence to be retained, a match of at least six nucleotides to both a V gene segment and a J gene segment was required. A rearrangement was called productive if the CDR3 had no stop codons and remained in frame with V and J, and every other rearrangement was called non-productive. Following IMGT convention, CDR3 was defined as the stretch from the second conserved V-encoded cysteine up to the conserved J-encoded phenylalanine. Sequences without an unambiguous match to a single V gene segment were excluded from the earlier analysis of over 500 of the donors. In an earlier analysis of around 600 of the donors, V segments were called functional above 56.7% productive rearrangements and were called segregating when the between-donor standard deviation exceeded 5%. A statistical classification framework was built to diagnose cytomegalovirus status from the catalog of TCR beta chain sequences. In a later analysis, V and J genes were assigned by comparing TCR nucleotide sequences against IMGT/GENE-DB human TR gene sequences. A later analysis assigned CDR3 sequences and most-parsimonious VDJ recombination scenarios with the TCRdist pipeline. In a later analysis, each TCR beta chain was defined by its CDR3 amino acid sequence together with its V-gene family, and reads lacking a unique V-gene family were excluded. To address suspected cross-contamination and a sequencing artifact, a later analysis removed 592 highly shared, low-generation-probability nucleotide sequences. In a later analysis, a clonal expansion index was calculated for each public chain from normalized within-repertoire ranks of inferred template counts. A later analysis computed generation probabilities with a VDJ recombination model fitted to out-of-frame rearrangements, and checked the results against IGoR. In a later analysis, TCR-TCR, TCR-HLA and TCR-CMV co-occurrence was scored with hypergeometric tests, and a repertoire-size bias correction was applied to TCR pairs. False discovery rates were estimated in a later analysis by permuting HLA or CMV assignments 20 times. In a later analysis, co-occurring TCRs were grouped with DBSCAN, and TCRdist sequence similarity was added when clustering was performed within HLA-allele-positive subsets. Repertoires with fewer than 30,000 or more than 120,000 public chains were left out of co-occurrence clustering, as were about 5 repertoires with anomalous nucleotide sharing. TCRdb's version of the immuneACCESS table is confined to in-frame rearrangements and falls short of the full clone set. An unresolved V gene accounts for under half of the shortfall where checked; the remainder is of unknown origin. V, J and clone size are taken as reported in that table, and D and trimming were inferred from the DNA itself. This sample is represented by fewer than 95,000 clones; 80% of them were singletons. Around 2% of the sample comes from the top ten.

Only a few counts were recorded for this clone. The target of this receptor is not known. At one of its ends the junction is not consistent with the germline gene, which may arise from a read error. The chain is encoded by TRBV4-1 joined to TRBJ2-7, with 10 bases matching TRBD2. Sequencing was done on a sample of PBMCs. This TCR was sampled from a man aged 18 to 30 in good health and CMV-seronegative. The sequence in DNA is TGTGCCAGCAGCCAATCCAGCGGGGGGGAAGGCCACGAGCAGTACTTC. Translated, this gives CASSQSSGGEGHEQYF.